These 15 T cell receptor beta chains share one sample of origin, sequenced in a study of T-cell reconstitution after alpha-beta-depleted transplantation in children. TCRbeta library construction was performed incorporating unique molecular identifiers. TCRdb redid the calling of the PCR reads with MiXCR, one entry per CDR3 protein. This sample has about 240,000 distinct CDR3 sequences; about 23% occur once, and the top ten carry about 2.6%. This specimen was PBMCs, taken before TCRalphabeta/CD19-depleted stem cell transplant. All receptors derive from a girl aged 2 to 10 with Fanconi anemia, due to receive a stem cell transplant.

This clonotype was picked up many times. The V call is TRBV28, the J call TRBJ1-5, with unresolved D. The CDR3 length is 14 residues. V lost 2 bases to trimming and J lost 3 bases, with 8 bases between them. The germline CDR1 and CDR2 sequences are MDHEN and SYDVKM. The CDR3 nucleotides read TGTGCCAGCAGTTTACTAGGGATCAATCAGCCCCAGCATTTT. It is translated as CASSLLGINQPQHF.

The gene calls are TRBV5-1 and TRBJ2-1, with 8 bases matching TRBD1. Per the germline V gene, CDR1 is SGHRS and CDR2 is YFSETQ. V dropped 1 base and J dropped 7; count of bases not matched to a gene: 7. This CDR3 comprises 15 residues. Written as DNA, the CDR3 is TGCGCCAGCAGCTTGTACAGGGGGTCTCGGAATGAGCAGTTCTTC. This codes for CASSLYRGSRNEQFF. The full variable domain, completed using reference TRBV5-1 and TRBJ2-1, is KAGVTQTPRYLIKTRGQQVTLSCSPISGHRSVSWYQQTPGQGLQFLFEYFSETQRNKGNFPGRFSGRQFSNSRSEMNVSTLELGDSALYLCASSLYRGSRNEQFFGPGTRLTVL.

The CDR3 loop is CASSSLRDPPCTDTQYF. As DNA, the CDR3 is TGTGCCAGCAGCTCCCTCCGGGACCCCCCTTGCACAGATACGCAGTATTTT. The chain joins TRBV21-1 to TRBJ2-3; the table's D call of TRBD1 was not tested on the DNA. TRBV21-1 constitutes a pseudogene. The CDR3 extends over 17 amino acids.

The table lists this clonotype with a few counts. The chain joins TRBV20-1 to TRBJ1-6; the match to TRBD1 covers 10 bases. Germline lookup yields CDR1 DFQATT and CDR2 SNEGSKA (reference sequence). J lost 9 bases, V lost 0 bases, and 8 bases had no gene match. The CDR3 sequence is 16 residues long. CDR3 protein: CSARERQGASFSPLHF. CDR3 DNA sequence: TGCAGTGCTAGAGAAAGACAGGGGGCATCGTTTTCACCCCTCCACTTT.

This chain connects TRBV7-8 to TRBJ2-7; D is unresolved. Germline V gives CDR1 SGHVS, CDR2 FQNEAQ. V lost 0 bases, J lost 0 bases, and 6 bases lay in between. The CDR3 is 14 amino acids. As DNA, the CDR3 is TGTGCCAGCAGCTTAGCCGCGTTCTCCTACGAGCAGTACTTC. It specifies CASSLAAFSYEQYF.

CDR3 residues: CSVESLGLGDTQYF. The CDR3 DNA is TGCAGCGTTGAGTCTCTCGGGCTGGGAGATACGCAGTATTTT. The chain employs TRBV29-1 and TRBJ2-3, with unresolved D. The length of the CDR3 is 14 residues. Germline-derived CDR1 and CDR2 are SQVTM and ANQGSEA. The V gene lost 3 bases and the J gene lost 5 bases, with 15 bases spanning the gap.

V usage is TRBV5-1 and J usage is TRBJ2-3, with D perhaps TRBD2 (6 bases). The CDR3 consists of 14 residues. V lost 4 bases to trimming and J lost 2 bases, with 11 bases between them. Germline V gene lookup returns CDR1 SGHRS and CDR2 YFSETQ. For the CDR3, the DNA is TGCGCCAGCAGCGTCGGGGGAGTCACAGATACGCAGTATTTT. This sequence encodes CASSVGGVTDTQYF.

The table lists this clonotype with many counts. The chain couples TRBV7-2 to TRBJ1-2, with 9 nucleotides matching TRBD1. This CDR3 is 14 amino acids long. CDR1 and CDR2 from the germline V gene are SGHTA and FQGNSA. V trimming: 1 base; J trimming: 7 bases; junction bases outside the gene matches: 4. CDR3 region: CASSLVQGASGYTF. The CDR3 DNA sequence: TGTGCCAGCAGCTTAGTACAGGGGGCGAGTGGCTACACCTTC. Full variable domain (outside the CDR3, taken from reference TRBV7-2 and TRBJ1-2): GAGVSQSPSNKVTEKGKDVELRCDPISGHTALYWYRQSLGQGLEFLIYFQGNSAPDKSGLPSDRFSAERTGGSVSTLTIQRTQQEDSAVYLCASSLVQGASGYTFGSGTRLTVV.

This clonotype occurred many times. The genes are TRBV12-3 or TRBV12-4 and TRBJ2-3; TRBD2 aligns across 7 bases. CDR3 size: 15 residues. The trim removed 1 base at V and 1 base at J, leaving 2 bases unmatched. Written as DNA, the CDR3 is TGTGCCAGCAGTTTAGTTCGGGGGGGCACAGATACGCAGTATTTT. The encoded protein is CASSLVRGGTDTQYF.

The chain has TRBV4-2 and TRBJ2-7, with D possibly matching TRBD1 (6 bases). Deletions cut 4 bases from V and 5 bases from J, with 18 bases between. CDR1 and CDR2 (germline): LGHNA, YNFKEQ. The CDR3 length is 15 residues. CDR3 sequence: CASSLGMTKGDEQYF. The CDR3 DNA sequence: TGTGCCAGCAGCCTTGGCATGACCAAGGGGGACGAGCAGTACTTC.

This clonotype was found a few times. The CDR3 sequence: CASSCPGQPTDSNQPQHF. CDR3 coding DNA: TGCGCCAGCAGCTGCCCGGGACAGCCGACGGATAGCAATCAGCCCCAGCATTTT. The V gene is TRBV5-1, the J gene TRBJ1-5; 7 nucleotides agree with TRBD1. The CDR3 runs to 18 residues. The junction had 12 bases not matched to a gene; V was cut back by 3 bases and J by 0 bases. The germline V gene encodes CDR1 SGHRS and CDR2 YFSETQ.

The CDR3 reads CASSPHRGRAGNEQFF. The CDR3 DNA is TGTGCCAGCAGCCCGCATCGGGGGAGGGCCGGGAATGAGCAGTTCTTC. J is TRBJ2-1 and V is TRBV11-2; 7 positions agree with TRBD2. The CDR3 contains 16 residues. Germline CDR1 is SGHAT and CDR2 is FQNNGV. Trimming took 5 bases from V and 7 from J; bases not matched to a gene: 14.

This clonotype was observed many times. DNA for the CDR3: TGCAGCGTTGTAGGTAGCGGGGCGAACACCGGGGAGCTGTTTTTT. It encodes CSVVGSGANTGELFF. This chain connects TRBV29-1 to TRBJ2-2, with 8 positions matching TRBD2. The CDR3 sequence is 15 residues long. CDR1 and CDR2 (germline): SQVTM, ANQGSEA. V dropped 4 bases and J dropped 0; count of bases not matched to a gene: 4.

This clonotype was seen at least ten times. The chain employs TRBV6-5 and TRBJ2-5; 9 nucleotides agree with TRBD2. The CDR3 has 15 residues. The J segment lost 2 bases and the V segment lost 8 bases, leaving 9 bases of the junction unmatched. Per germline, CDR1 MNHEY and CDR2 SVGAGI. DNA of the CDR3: TGTGCCAGCCGTTTAGCGGGGGCGCTACAAGAGACCCAGTACTTC. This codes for CASRLAGALQETQYF.

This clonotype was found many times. The CDR3 loop is CASSGGQGAYEQYF. CDR3 DNA sequence: TGCGCCAGCAGCGGGGGACAGGGAGCCTACGAGCAGTACTTC. The chain has TRBV5-1 and TRBJ2-7; TRBD1 matches at 9 bases. This CDR3 comprises 14 residues. The V gene end was trimmed by 4 bases and the J gene end by 2 bases; junction bases not matched to a gene: 4. The germline V gene has CDR1 SGHRS and CDR2 YFSETQ. Complete variable domain (other parts from reference TRBV5-1 and TRBJ2-7): KAGVTQTPRYLIKTRGQQVTLSCSPISGHRSVSWYQQTPGQGLQFLFEYFSETQRNKGNFPGRFSGRQFSNSRSEMNVSTLELGDSALYLCASSGGQGAYEQYFGPGTRLTVT.